The next 26 T cell receptor beta chains were all read from a single sample in a study of tumor-infiltrating lymphocytes in primary liver carcinoma. Starting material of 450 to 550 ng total RNA yielded TCR beta cDNA via a constant-region primer. Slightly modified ARM-PCR with three nested multiplex PCR rounds yielded TCR beta libraries. A C-beta reverse primer was combined with TRBV1-TRBV30 forward primers in the first two PCR rounds, and each round had around 11 cycles. TCRdb itself ran the multiplex PCR reads through MiXCR, one entry per CDR3 protein. This table holds some 190,000 distinct CDR3 sequences, around four fifths found once. Between about 17 and 34 mg of unsorted bulk tissue served as the source from which RNA and DNA were co-extracted. The source material was tumor tissue from primary liver carcinoma. These receptors all stem from a man aged 40-50 years with primary liver carcinoma and hepatitis B virus infection.

A word on this clonotype: Given a much more abundant clone one base away, this may be a read error. This chain joins TRBV7-9 and TRBJ1-1; tentative D call: TRBD1 (5 bases). The CDR3 contains 13 residues. V lost 4 bases to trimming and J lost 6 bases, with 12 bases between them. The germline gives CDR1 SEHNR, CDR2 FQNEAQ (reference sequence). The CDR3 DNA follows: TGTGCCAGCAGCTCAGGGTCTGAATCTGAAGCTTTCTTT. It specifies CASSSGSESEAFF.

The chain recombines TRBV7-8 with TRBJ2-5; D possibly corresponds to TRBD2 (5 bases). Trimming stripped 3 bases from V and 11 bases from J, with 19 bases between. Germline values: CDR1 SGHVS, CDR2 FQNEAQ. This CDR3 spans 14 amino acids. In nucleotides, the CDR3 is TGTGCCAGCAGCTTGGGTAGCGACCAAGTGACTCAGTACTTC. Amino acid sequence: CASSLGSDQVTQYF.

This chain uses TRBV10-3 with TRBJ2-5; D remains unclear. V lost 5 bases, J lost 14 bases, and 21 bases lay in between. This CDR3 is built from 13 residues. Germline V lookup: CDR1 ENHRY, CDR2 SYGVKD. CDR3 in DNA: TGTGCCATCAGTATCCGAGGACGAGAGACCTACTACTTC. It codes for CAISIRGRETYYF.

Regarding this clonotype: A junction boundary mismatches the germline segment, possibly from a read error. This chain uses TRBV29-1 with TRBJ2-7, with TRBD1 identical over 7 bases. CDR3 size: 14 residues. The germline gives CDR1 SQVTM, CDR2 ANQGSEA. This CDR3 reads CNVQEGGRSYERYF. CDR3 DNA: TGCAACGTCCAAGAAGGGGGCCGCTCCTACGAGCGGTACTTC.

V and J are TRBV29-1 and TRBJ2-7, with D tentatively TRBD1 (6 bases). Germline V gene sequence: CDR1 SQVTM, CDR2 ANQGSEA. This CDR3 comprises 12 residues. This CDR3 reads CSIGQTAYEQYF. In nucleotides, the CDR3 is TGCAGTATTGGACAGACGGCCTACGAGCAGTACTTC.

The chain links TRBV7-8 to TRBJ2-1; 8 positions match TRBD1. This CDR3 region has 15 residues. The V and J ends lost 5 bases and 9 bases, in that order; junction bases with no gene match: 12. Germline CDR1 SGHVS, CDR2 FQNEAQ. CDR3 sequence reads: CASSNRGALRLEQFF. CDR3 in DNA: TGTGCCAGCAGCAACAGGGGGGCTCTACGACTTGAGCAGTTCTTC.

On this clonotype: Mismatch with germline at one junction end may stem from a read error. The rearrangement joins TRBV11-2 to TRBJ2-1; 12 bases line up with TRBD2. Germline V gene lookup returns CDR1 SGHAT and CDR2 FQNNGV. The CDR3 consists of 14 residues. The CDR3 DNA follows: TGTGCCAGCAGGTTAGGTACTAGCGGGAGGTTTCTGTTCTTC. It translates to CASRLGTSGRFLFF. The full variable domain, its missing parts supplied by reference TRBV11-2 and TRBJ2-1, is EAGVAQSPRYKIIEKRQSVAFWCNPISGHATLYWYQQILGQGPKLLIQFQNNGVVDDSQLPKDRFSAERLKGVDSTLKIQPAKLEDSAVYLCASRLGTSGRFLFFGPGTRLTVL.

Concerning this clonotype: Because the CDR3 is missing its conserved closing phenylalanine or tryptophan, this is likely a read error. This rearrangement joins TRBV11-2 to TRBJ2-1; D is uncertain. Per the germline V gene, CDR1 is SGHAT and CDR2 is FQNNGV. This CDR3 has 13 residues. The CDR3 bases are TGTGCCTGCAGTTCAGAATTATACATTGAGCAGTTCTCC. Translating it yields CACSSELYIEQFS.

In the case of this clonotype: The conserved closing phenylalanine or tryptophan is absent in this CDR3, likely reflecting a read error. No DNA is shown, since the ends of the CDR3 on it are uncertain; the CDR3 is the one TCRdb lists. This chain links TRBV6-5 with TRBJ2-1; TRBD2, the table's D call, was not compared with the DNA. CDR1 is MNHEY, CDR2 SVGAGI, per germline. With termini counted, the CDR3 has 13 amino acids. The CDR3 sequence is CTSSSGPYNERFV.

Worth noting for this clonotype: A junction end diverges from the germline sequence, so it may reflect a read error. This chain connects TRBV11-3 to TRBJ1-1; D might be TRBD1 (6 bases). The germline V gene has CDR1 SGHNT and CDR2 YENEEA. The CDR3 is 13 residues long. CDR3 in DNA: TGTGCCAGCAGCAAGGCCAGGGGCTCTGAAGCATTCTTT. It specifies CASSKARGSEAFF.

As concerns this clonotype: At one of its ends the junction is not consistent with the germline gene, which may arise from a read error. The J gene is TRBJ2-7, the V gene TRBV10-1; possibly TRBD2 for D (5 bases). Per the germline V gene, CDR1 is WNHNN and CDR2 is SYGVQD (reference sequence). The CDR3 loop spans 14 amino acids. The CDR3 DNA reads TGCGCCTGCAGTGGGGAGACTAACGGATACGAGCAGTACTTC. Amino acid sequence: CACSGETNGYEQYF.

Concerning this clonotype itself: The junction and the germline gene differ at one end; a read error may be behind it. This chain links TRBV11-1 with TRBJ2-1, with D tentatively TRBD1 or TRBD2 (5 bases each). Germline V gene data show CDR1 as SGHAT and CDR2 as FQDESV (reference sequence). The CDR3 runs 14 residues. The CDR3 is CASFQGPLDNEQFF. In nucleotides, the CDR3 is TGTGCCAGCTTCCAGGGACCGTTGGACAATGAACAGTTCTTC.

With respect to this clonotype: The CDR3 does not end in the conserved phenylalanine or tryptophan, so this is likely a read error. V usage is TRBV30 and J usage is TRBJ1-5; 7 nucleotides match TRBD1. CDR3 size: 14 residues. Germline CDR1 GTSNPN, CDR2 SVGIG (reference sequence). V shed 4 bases and J 1 base; nucleotides not matched to a gene: 4. The CDR3 sequence is CAWIQGQSNQPQHL. The DNA for the CDR3 is TGTGCCTGGATCCAGGGACAGAGCAATCAGCCCCAGCATTTA.

This sequence joins TRBV29-1 and TRBJ2-7; possible D gene TRBD2, 5 bases. Germline CDR1 SQVTM, CDR2 ANQGSEA. Trimming removed 8 bases at V and 3 bases at J, with 17 bases between. The CDR3 runs to 13 residues. The CDR3 region has the DNA TGCAGCCTCTCAGCGGTGAGCTTCTACGAGCAGTACTTC. Protein product: CSLSAVSFYEQYF.

The genes are TRBV29-1 and TRBJ2-6, with 9 positions matching TRBD2. The CDR3 runs 18 residues. Germline V lookup: CDR1 SQVTM, CDR2 ANQGSEA. V gave up 4 bases and J gave up 0 bases; unmatched junction bases: 10. CDR3 in amino acids: CSVGGTSLSLSGANVLTF. The CDR3 nucleotides read TGCAGCGTTGGAGGGACTAGCTTGAGCCTCTCTGGGGCCAACGTCCTGACTTTC.

Concerning this clonotype itself: A read error may produce the germline difference seen at one junction end. The chain recombines TRBV28 with TRBJ2-4; no definite D call. The CDR3 is 15 residues long. Germline V gene data show CDR1 as MDHEN and CDR2 as SYDVKM. DNA for the CDR3: TGTACCAGCAGCCCTCGCTGGTTGGCCAGAAACATTCAGTACTTC. It encodes CTSSPRWLARNIQYF.

About this clonotype: Its ends do not fully match the called genes, so a read error is possible. V is TRBV10-2 and J is TRBJ2-2; weak D call: TRBD2 (5 bases). There are 14 residues in the CDR3. Germline V CDR1 and CDR2: WSHSY, SAAADI. Written as DNA, the CDR3 is TGTGCCATCAGTGGACGAAGAGGGAGTGGGGAGCTGTTTTTT. This gives the protein CAISGRRGSGELFF.

To note about this clonotype: The junction shows a germline mismatch at one end, possibly a read error. The V call is TRBV6-1, the J call TRBJ1-1; D is unresolved. Germline values: CDR1 MNHNS, CDR2 SASEGT. The CDR3 is 13 residues long. CDR3 bases: TGTGCCAGCAGCGTATTCTTAAAGATTGAAGCTTCCTTT. Protein: CASSVFLKIEASF.

Concerning this clonotype: A clone one base away is much larger, so this may be a read error. This sequence joins TRBV5-1 and TRBJ2-7; 10 nucleotides align to TRBD2. With 4 bases clipped from V and 4 bases from J, the junction kept 14 bases outside the gene matches. The CDR3 is made up of 17 amino acids. CDR1 is SGHRS and CDR2 is YFSETQ in the germline V gene. The CDR3 protein is CASSDEGLARAGYEQYF. DNA of the CDR3: TGCGCCAGCAGCGACGAGGGACTAGCGAGAGCAGGGTACGAGCAGTACTTC.

On this clonotype: This may stem from a read error, because a much larger clone lies one nucleotide away. The chain carries TRBV14 and TRBJ2-7; D gene ambiguous. Between the trimmed V and J ends, which lost 4 bases and 3 bases, there was a span of 10 bases. In germline, CDR1 is SGHDN, CDR2 FVKESK. The CDR3 totals 13 residues. In nucleotides, the CDR3 is TGTGCCAGCAGCCTGAGCAGACTCTACGAGCAGTACTTC. It encodes CASSLSRLYEQYF.

The sample holds many counts of this clonotype. This chain uses TRBV5-1 with TRBJ2-5, with unresolved D. The CDR3 is made up of 14 amino acids. The germline gives CDR1 SGHRS, CDR2 YFSETQ. V lost 0 bases and J lost 3, with 9 bases in between. CDR3 loop: CASSLELNEETQYF. The CDR3 DNA sequence: TGCGCCAGCAGCTTGGAACTAAATGAAGAGACCCAGTACTTC.

This sequence joins TRBV7-9 and TRBJ2-5, with D possibly matching TRBD2 (9 bases). This CDR3 is 17 amino acids long. Germline V CDR1 and CDR2: SEHNR, FQNEAQ (reference sequence). The V end lost 0 bases, the J end lost 4 bases, and 18 bases lay between the germline ends. CDR3 loop: CASSLARLAGTGETQYF. CDR3 nucleotide sequence: TGTGCCAGCAGCTTAGCGCGGCTAGCGGGGACAGGAGAGACCCAGTACTTC.

This clonotype appeared a few times. A read error may be the cause here, since a much bigger clone is one base away. The CDR3 protein is CASSLDRGGRAYNGQFF. The CDR3 nucleotides are TGTGCCAGCAGCTTAGATCGGGGCGGGAGGGCCTACAATGGGCAGTTCTTC. J is TRBJ2-1 and V is TRBV11-2; TRBD2 matches 9 bases. The CDR3 loop spans 17 amino acids. Germline CDR1 and CDR2: SGHAT and FQNNGV.

Turning to this clonotype: The junction differs from germline at one of its ends, possibly a read error. The chain has TRBV6-1 and TRBJ2-7; D ambiguous. Germline loops: CDR1 MNHNS, CDR2 SASEGT. CDR3 length: 14 residues. CDR3 loop: CASSEVGSAYEQNF. In nucleotides, the CDR3 is TGTGCCAGCAGTGAAGTCGGCAGCGCATACGAGCAGAACTTT.

A remark on this clonotype: The junction departs from germline at one end; a sequencing error may be responsible. V and J are TRBV6-6 and TRBJ1-1; perhaps TRBD1 as D (5 bases). Germline CDR1 reads MNHNY; CDR2 reads SVGAGI (reference sequence). The length of the CDR3 is 13 residues. CDR3 nucleotides: TGTGCCAGCATCATAGGGGAGACTACTGAAACTTTCTTT. Translated, it gives CASIIGETTETFF.

In the case of this clonotype: This may come from a read error, since a much larger clone is one base off. The rearrangement links TRBV5-1 to TRBJ2-7, with D perhaps TRBD1 (6 bases). Germline CDR1 and CDR2: SGHRS and YFSETQ. The CDR3 totals 13 residues. The V end was cut by 7 bases, the J end by 7 bases, with 18 bases between. CDR3 coding DNA: TGCGCCAGCCAACAGGGAGCTGGATGGGAGCAGTACTTC. The encoded protein is CASQQGAGWEQYF. The whole variable domain, filled in from reference TRBV5-1 and TRBJ2-7, reads KAGVTQTPRYLIKTRGQQVTLSCSPISGHRSVSWYQQTPGQGLQFLFEYFSETQRNKGNFPGRFSGRQFSNSRSEMNVSTLELGDSALYLCASQQGAGWEQYFGPGTRLTVT.